These 23 T cell receptor beta chains were sequenced from one sample in a study of control samples from healthy donors and cancer patients. Profiling relied on immunoSEQ multiplex PCR, and the TCRdb table lists in-frame clones only, not all of them. Of about 82,000 clones listed, about nine tenths were seen once; the top ten hold more than 7%. The sample was blood. The source of these receptors is a man over 45 in good health.

The gene calls are TRBV25-1 and TRBJ1-3, with D uncertain. Deletions cut 2 bases from V and 2 bases from J, with 7 bases between. This CDR3 is built from 14 residues. Germline values: CDR1 MGHDK, CDR2 SYGVNS. The chain's CDR3 is CASSELGTGNTIYF. The CDR3 DNA follows: TGTGCCAGCAGTGAACTAGGGACTGGAAACACCATATATTTT.

The chain employs TRBV1 and TRBJ1-4; the D call in the table, TRBD1, was not verified against the DNA. TRBV1 counts as a pseudogene. This CDR3 is built from 18 residues. The CDR3 coding sequence is TGCACCAGCAGCCTCATACTGCAGGGGGCCCTTACTAATGAAAAACTGTTTTTT. Amino acids: CTSSLILQGALTNEKLFF.

The CDR3 DNA reads TGTGCCACCAGCCCACGACAGACTACAACTAATGAAAAACTGTTTTTT. The encoded protein is CATSPRQTTTNEKLFF. This sequence joins TRBV15 and TRBJ1-4, with D possibly matching TRBD1 (5 bases). Germline V gene sequence: CDR1 LNHNV, CDR2 YYDKDF (reference sequence). The V end lost 5 bases, the J end lost 0 bases, and 13 bases lay between the germline ends. The CDR3 extends over 16 amino acids.

The V call is TRBV3-1 (or the pseudogene TRBV3-2), the J call TRBJ1-1, with D possibly TRBD1 on 5 matching bases. The germline gives CDR1 LGHDT, CDR2 YNNKEL (reference sequence). V was trimmed by 1 base and J by 3 bases, leaving 18 bases between them. The CDR3 is 17 residues long. The CDR3 loop reads CASSQVAGSRKDTEAFF. The CDR3 nucleotides are TGTGCCAGCAGCCAAGTAGCAGGGAGCAGGAAGGACACTGAAGCTTTCTTT.

This chain's CDR3 is CASTGAWNSPLHF. As DNA, the CDR3 is TGTGCCAGCACAGGGGCTTGGAATTCACCCCTCCACTTT. This sequence joins TRBV2 and TRBJ1-6; tentative D call: TRBD1 (6 bases). Trimming cost V 7 bases and J 7 bases, with 11 bases left between them. This CDR3 contains 13 residues. From germline, CDR1 is SNHLY and CDR2 FYNNEI.

This clone is a singleton in its sample. The chain recombines TRBV18 with TRBJ2-4; D is possibly TRBD1 or TRBD2 (7 bases each). CDR1 KGHSH and CDR2 LQKENI come from the germline V gene. The CDR3 sequence is 22 residues long. The V gene lost 4 bases and the J gene lost 0 bases, with 31 bases spanning the gap. The DNA for the CDR3 is TGTGCCAGCTCACTTAACCCGGGACAGCGGCCTACTAGCGATATAGCCAAAAACATTCAGTACTTC. This codes for CASSLNPGQRPTSDIAKNIQYF. Filled out from reference TRBV18 and TRBJ2-4, the complete variable domain reads NAGVMQNPRHLVRRRGQEARLRCSPMKGHSHVYWYRQLPEEGLKFMVYLQKENIIDESGMPKERFSAEFPKEGPSILRIQQVVRGDSAAYFCASSLNPGQRPTSDIAKNIQYFGAGTRLSVL.

By sample fraction, this clone is medium-sized. The chain combines TRBV5-6 with TRBJ1-1; D is undetermined. This CDR3 spans 16 amino acids. Germline lookup yields CDR1 SGHDT and CDR2 YYEEEE. Trimming stripped 0 bases from V and 4 bases from J, with 16 bases between. CDR3 sequence (DNA): TGTGCCAGCAGCTTGGAACCGGGTTGGAGAGGCACTGAAGCTTTCTTT. As protein: CASSLEPGWRGTEAFF. The full variable domain, completed using reference TRBV5-6 and TRBJ1-1, is DAGVTQSPTHLIKTRGQQVTLRCSPKSGHDTVSWYQQALGQGPQFIFQYYEEEERQRGNFPDRFSGHQFPNYSSELNVNALLLGDSALYLCASSLEPGWRGTEAFFGQGTRLTVV.

V usage is TRBV7-8 and J usage is TRBJ1-6; 7 bases map to TRBD1. Trimming took 5 bases from V and 0 from J; bases not matched to a gene: 4. The CDR3 extends over 16 amino acids. CDR1 is SGHVS and CDR2 is FQNEAQ in the germline V gene. CDR3 coding DNA: TGTGCCAGCAGCCCAGGGGGGAGCTCCTATAATTCACCCCTCCACTTT. It translates to CASSPGGSSYNSPLHF.

V is TRBV7-2 and J is TRBJ1-5; 7 bases are shared with TRBD1. CDR1 and CDR2 (germline): SGHTA, FQGNSA. The ends lost 4 bases at V and 7 bases at J; junction bases unmatched: 10. CDR3 size: 15 residues. The CDR3 DNA is TGTGCCAGCAGCTCCCACAGACAGGGCAGCCAGCCCCAGCATTTT. It codes for CASSSHRQGSQPQHF.

The chain joins TRBV30 to TRBJ2-2, with D possibly being TRBD2 (6 bases). Germline V gene sequence: CDR1 GTSNPN, CDR2 SVGIG (reference sequence). Trimming removed 3 bases at V and 7 bases at J, with 12 bases between. This CDR3 spans 13 amino acids. In nucleotides, the CDR3 is TGTGCCTGGAGGGGTTGGGGAGGCGGGGAGCTGTTTTTT. This gives the protein CAWRGWGGGELFF.

The chain couples TRBV12-5 to TRBJ1-5; TRBD1 is a possible D gene (5 bases). Trimming shortened V by 1 base and J by 10 bases, and 11 bases separated the two germline ends. The CDR3 sequence is 13 residues long. CDR1 and CDR2 (germline): LGHNT, FRNRAP. The CDR3 reads CASGLGEGTPQHF. Here the CDR3 DNA reads TGTGCTAGTGGTTTGGGCGAGGGGACCCCCCAGCATTTT.

The chain employs TRBV5-1 and TRBJ2-3; D may be TRBD1 or TRBD2 (6 bases each). This CDR3 is 13 amino acids long. In germline, CDR1 is SGHRS, CDR2 YFSETQ. V shed 6 bases and J shed 2 bases, with 10 bases lying between them. The CDR3 sequence: CASTGGYTDTQYF. CDR3 in DNA: TGCGCCAGCACCGGGGGCTACACAGATACGCAGTATTTT.

The chain joins TRBV6-6 to TRBJ2-5; 7 bases line up with TRBD2. V was pared by 4 bases and J by 5 bases, with 7 bases of the junction left unmatched. The CDR3 sequence is 14 residues long. CDR1 is MNHNY, CDR2 SVGAGI, per germline (reference sequence). DNA of the CDR3: TGTGCCAGCAGTTCCCCAATCGGGGGGGAGACCCAGTACTTC. It specifies CASSSPIGGETQYF.

The CDR3 sequence: CASSLVGTSGAETQYF. For the CDR3, the DNA is TGTGCCAGCAGTTTGGTCGGTACTAGCGGGGCTGAGACCCAGTACTTC. This chain links TRBV6-2 or TRBV6-3 with TRBJ2-5, with 10 bases identical to TRBD2. Per germline, CDR1 MNHEY and CDR2 SVGEGT. V dropped 4 bases and J dropped 5; count of bases not matched to a gene: 10. This CDR3 comprises 16 residues.

The rearrangement links TRBV5-1 to TRBJ2-5; D is uncertain. This CDR3 has 12 residues. Looked up from germline, CDR1 is SGHRS and CDR2 is YFSETQ. The V gene lost 0 bases and the J gene lost 5 bases, with 5 bases spanning the gap. In DNA, the CDR3 is TGCGCCAGCAGCTTGGTGCCGGAGACCCAGTACTTC. Its protein product is CASSLVPETQYF.

V gene TRBV2 combines with J gene TRBJ2-5; D might be TRBD2 (7 bases). Looked up from germline, CDR1 is SNHLY and CDR2 is FYNNEI. Trimming removed 1 base from V and 0 bases from J, with 15 bases in between. The CDR3 spans 17 residues. CDR3 bases: TGTGCCAGCAGTGAAGGCGTTCGGGGGGCGAACCAAGAGACCCAGTACTTC. This encodes CASSEGVRGANQETQYF.

This clone was detected only once. The J gene is TRBJ1-2, the V gene TRBV7-2; D uncertain. There are 12 residues in the CDR3. The germline gives CDR1 SGHTA, CDR2 FQGNSA. V dropped 5 bases and J dropped 8 bases, with 12 bases sitting between them. The CDR3 nucleotides read TGTGCCAGCAGCATCCCGTGGTCAGGCTACACCTTC. Translating gives CASSIPWSGYTF.

Of note for this clone: At one boundary the junction diverges from the germline segment, which might be a read error. V gene TRBV4-1 combines with J gene TRBJ2-7, with D possibly TRBD1 on 6 matching bases. Germline CDR1 MGHRA, CDR2 YSYEKL. The CDR3 length is 16 residues. CDR3: CASSPEGTGHFYKQYF. DNA for the CDR3: TGCGCCAGCAGCCCCGAGGGGACGGGACACTTCTACAAGCAGTACTTC.

The gene calls are TRBV2 and TRBJ1-2; unclear D gene. Trimming removed 3 bases from V and 2 bases from J, with 7 bases in between. The germline V gene encodes CDR1 SNHLY and CDR2 FYNNEI. This CDR3 region has 13 residues. CDR3 sequence (DNA): TGTGCCAGCAGTGACCTGGAAAACTATGGCTACACCTTC. Encoded protein: CASSDLENYGYTF.

The chain employs TRBV27 and TRBJ2-7; D is possibly TRBD1 or TRBD2 (7 bases each). V was trimmed by 2 bases and J by 2 bases, leaving 16 bases between them. The CDR3 length is 16 residues. Per the germline V gene, CDR1 is MNHEY and CDR2 is SMNVEV (reference sequence). The CDR3 sequence is CASSLESAGGAYEQYF. The CDR3 DNA reads TGTGCCAGCAGTTTAGAGAGCGCAGGGGGGGCCTACGAGCAGTACTTC.

The chain joins TRBV5-6 to TRBJ1-2, with 7 bases lining up with TRBD1. There are 13 residues in the CDR3. The V and J ends lost 5 bases and 4 bases, in that order; junction bases with no gene match: 5. Looked up from germline, CDR1 is SGHDT and CDR2 is YYEEEE. The chain's CDR3 is CASRPGGVYGYTF. CDR3 coding DNA: TGTGCCAGCAGGCCAGGGGGTGTCTATGGCTACACCTTC. The variable domain in full, with the rest retrieved from reference TRBV5-6 and TRBJ1-2, is DAGVTQSPTHLIKTRGQQVTLRCSPKSGHDTVSWYQQALGQGPQFIFQYYEEEERQRGNFPDRFSGHQFPNYSSELNVNALLLGDSALYLCASRPGGVYGYTFGSGTRLTVV.

The chain combines TRBV13 with TRBJ2-2, with 8 bases matching TRBD2. J lost 5 bases, V lost 5 bases, and 7 bases had no gene match. Per the germline V gene, CDR1 is PRHDT and CDR2 is FYEKMQ (reference sequence). The CDR3 runs to 15 residues. CDR3 sequence (DNA): TGTGCCAGCAGCCTACGGGGGGGAGGAACCGGGGAGCTGTTTTTT. Translating gives CASSLRGGGTGELFF.

The count of this clone is one. The chain joins TRBV7-2 to TRBJ1-2, with D perhaps matching TRBD1 (6 bases). Trimming stripped 10 bases from V and 0 bases from J, with 18 bases between. CDR1 SGHTA and CDR2 FQGNSA come from the germline V gene. This CDR3 contains 15 residues. This chain's CDR3 is CATSQDRITNYGYTF. The CDR3 nucleotides are TGTGCCACCTCCCAGGACAGAATTACTAACTATGGCTACACCTTC.